The 5 T cell receptor beta chains below come from one sample, sequenced in a study of radiation and T cells in renal cell carcinoma. Here immunoSEQ multiplex PCR was the method, and the copy in TCRdb shows in-frame clones only, minus some. The sample has around 74,000 clones, around 78% seen once. Time point defined: blood 4 weeks post-SBRT, at nephrectomy. Sample treatment: 15 Gy SBRT to primary tumor, nephrectomy 4 weeks later. Specimen: blood, collected from a patient whose treatment included radiotherapy and nephrectomy. The receptors were gathered from a woman aged 55-75 years with renal cell carcinoma.

On this clone: Germline is not matched at one junction end, which may reflect a read error. The J gene is TRBJ1-6, the V gene TRBV4-2; D unclear. CDR3 size: 10 residues. From germline, CDR1 is LGHNA and CDR2 YNFKEQ. The CDR3 coding sequence is TGTGTCAGCGGTACTTCACCCCTCCACTTT. This encodes CVSGTSPLHF.

This clone was detected only a few times. J is TRBJ1-2 and V is TRBV6-6, with 9 bases identical to TRBD1. Germline V gene sequence: CDR1 MNHNY, CDR2 SVGAGI (reference sequence). The CDR3 has 14 residues. The ends lost 6 bases at V and 4 bases at J; junction bases unmatched: 6. The CDR3 here is CASSNGQGRYGYTF. CDR3 nucleotides: TGTGCCAGCAGCAACGGACAGGGGCGCTATGGCTACACCTTC.

The CDR3 protein is CASSFLAGTAYEQYF. The CDR3 nucleotides read TGTGCCAGCAGCTTTCTAGCGGGGACCGCCTACGAGCAGTACTTC. This chain connects TRBV7-3 to TRBJ2-7; 9 positions agree with TRBD2. The V gene's germline CDR1 is SGHTA and CDR2 FQGTGA. V lost 3 bases, J lost 2 bases, and 5 bases stayed unmatched. This CDR3 comprises 15 residues. Full variable domain (rest looked up from reference TRBV7-3 and TRBJ2-7): GAGVSQTPSNKVTEKGKYVELRCDPISGHTALYWYRQSLGQGPEFLIYFQGTGAADDSGLPNDRFFAVRPEGSVSTLKIQRTERGDSAVYLCASSFLAGTAYEQYFGPGTRLTVT.

In this sample, this clone turned up once. The same CDR3 also results from other DNA sequences found in this sample. The chain combines TRBV15 with TRBJ1-4; D is unresolved. The germline gives CDR1 LNHNV, CDR2 YYDKDF (reference sequence). The V end was cut by 2 bases, the J end by 0 bases, with 7 bases between. The CDR3 length is 15 residues. This CDR3 reads CATSRSTTTNEKLFF. Here the CDR3 DNA reads TGTGCCACCAGCAGAAGCACAACAACTAATGAAAAACTGTTTTTT.

This chain connects TRBV11-3 to TRBJ1-5; 8 positions match TRBD1. The CDR3 consists of 20 residues. In germline, CDR1 is SGHNT, CDR2 YENEEA. Trimming cost V 0 bases and J 0 bases; bases outside gene matches: 13. CDR3 coding DNA: TGTGCCAGCAGCTTAGATTTATCAGGGGGCCTACCAAATAGCAATCAGCCCCAGCATTTT. Its translation: CASSLDLSGGLPNSNQPQHF.